This paragraph covers one TCR beta chain sequence. Both 60 Vbeta primers and 13 Jbeta primers went into the PCR. Clones were sequenced by immunoSEQ multiplex PCR, and TCRdb holds only the in-frame ones, with some missing. The table includes approximately 160,000 clones, more than 70% detected once. The CDR3 is 15 residues long. V dropped 3 bases and J dropped 7; count of bases not matched to a gene: 4. CDR1 and CDR2 from the germline V gene are SGDLS and YYNGEE. The entry originates in a study of cytomegalovirus exposure and HLA in healthy donors. At the level of the study: Sequencing of about 200 million T cells in an earlier analysis found approximately 120 million unique TCR beta sequences.

The sequence came from a male donor in good health and CMV-seronegative. Material for sequencing was PBMCs. The genes are TRBV9 and TRBJ1-6; 10 bases match TRBD1. The CDR3 nucleotides read TGTGCCAGCAGCGCGAGGGGACAGGGGAATTCACCCCTCCACTTT. Protein product: CASSARGQGNSPLHF.